Below, 29 T cell receptor beta chains from the same sample are listed, as sequenced in a study of blood T cell repertoires in COVID-19. Only in-frame clones appear in the TCRdb table, and some are missing; sequencing was by immunoSEQ multiplex PCR. The sample holds approximately 83,000 clones, 85% seen once. Source material: peripheral blood. All receptors derive from a middle-aged man with acute or convalescent COVID-19.

This clone appeared a few times. DNA of the CDR3: TGTGCCTGGACAGACCCGGGAGCTGAGCAGTTCTTC. The encoded protein is CAWTDPGAEQFF. V gene TRBV30 combines with J gene TRBJ2-1; perhaps TRBD2 as D (6 bases). Germline V gene lookup returns CDR1 GTSNPN and CDR2 SVGIG (reference sequence). Between the trimmed V and J ends, which lost 4 bases and 9 bases, there was a span of 13 bases. This CDR3 has 12 amino acids.

The chain joins TRBV5-1 to TRBJ2-3, with D possibly being TRBD2 (5 bases). This CDR3 spans 16 amino acids. Trimming pared 4 bases from V and 1 base from J, leaving 16 bases between. Looked up from germline, CDR1 is SGHRS and CDR2 is YFSETQ. Written as DNA, the CDR3 is TGCGCCAGCAGCCCTCATCTAGCCCCGCGCACAGATACGCAGTATTTT. Translated, it gives CASSPHLAPRTDTQYF.

The genes are TRBV3-1 (or the pseudogene TRBV3-2) and TRBJ2-3, with 8 bases fitting TRBD2. The CDR3 totals 17 residues. V shed 4 bases and J 3 bases; nucleotides not matched to a gene: 12. The germline V gene encodes CDR1 LGHDT and CDR2 YNNKEL (reference sequence). The CDR3 is CASSLDIAGLGTDTQYF. The CDR3 nucleotides are TGTGCCAGCAGCCTAGATATAGCGGGGCTAGGGACAGATACGCAGTATTTT.

V gene TRBV27 combines with J gene TRBJ2-3, with a weak D call TRBD1 (6 bases). Trimming shortened V by 4 bases and J by 4 bases, and 15 bases separated the two germline ends. The germline gives CDR1 MNHEY, CDR2 SMNVEV (reference sequence). The CDR3 runs 15 residues. Written as DNA, the CDR3 is TGTGCCAGCAGTTCGGACAGCACTCTGGCAGATACGCAGTATTTT. Translated: CASSSDSTLADTQYF.

The rearrangement joins TRBV18 to TRBJ2-7; 10 bases are a match to TRBD1. V shed 5 bases and J 0 bases; nucleotides not matched to a gene: 7. The CDR3 sequence is 16 residues long. Germline CDR1 is KGHSH and CDR2 is LQKENI. The CDR3 reads CASSASGTGDSYEQYF. The CDR3 region has the DNA TGTGCCAGCTCAGCCTCCGGGACAGGGGACTCCTACGAGCAGTACTTC. Combining the CDR3 with reference TRBV18 and TRBJ2-7 gives the whole variable domain NAGVMQNPRHLVRRRGQEARLRCSPMKGHSHVYWYRQLPEEGLKFMVYLQKENIIDESGMPKERFSAEFPKEGPSILRIQQVVRGDSAAYFCASSASGTGDSYEQYFGPGTRLTVT.

The chain carries TRBV5-5 and TRBJ1-4, with D possibly TRBD1 on 6 matching bases. Germline lookup yields CDR1 SGHKS and CDR2 YYEKEE (reference sequence). V gave up 0 bases and J gave up 8 bases, with 11 bases separating them. This CDR3 comprises 14 residues. The CDR3 sequence: CASSLGQGYEKLFF. Here the CDR3 DNA reads TGTGCCAGCAGCTTGGGGCAGGGGTACGAAAAACTGTTTTTT.

This clone was observed once. The V gene is TRBV5-5, the J gene TRBJ1-1; TRBD1 agrees at 8 bases. The CDR3 length is 14 residues. Germline CDR1 SGHKS, CDR2 YYEKEE (reference sequence). The ends lost 3 bases at V and 2 bases at J; junction bases unmatched: 3. The CDR3 DNA reads as TGTGCCAGCAGCTGGGGGACAGGTAACACTGAAGCTTTCTTT. Translated: CASSWGTGNTEAFF.

The J gene is TRBJ1-1, the V gene TRBV23-1; D ambiguous. TRBV23-1 is flagged as an ORF with uncertain function. This CDR3 comprises 12 residues. With 3 bases removed from V and 6 bases from J, the gap between germline ends came to 8 bases. CDR3 nucleotides: TGCGCCAGCAGTCAGGGGAGCGCTGAAGCTTTCTTT. Translated: CASSQGSAEAFF.

The chain uses TRBV7-2 and TRBJ2-7, with a weak D call TRBD1 (5 bases). Per germline, CDR1 SGHTA and CDR2 FQGNSA. The length of the CDR3 is 16 residues. With 1 base removed from V and 3 bases from J, the gap between germline ends came to 16 bases. The CDR3 coding sequence is TGTGCCAGCAGCTTAGTGGGGCAGGCCACTTTCTACGAGCAGTACTTC. This gives the protein CASSLVGQATFYEQYF.

The chain couples TRBV3-1 (or the pseudogene TRBV3-2) to TRBJ1-1; D possibly corresponds to TRBD1 (5 bases). CDR3 length: 14 residues. Germline V gene data show CDR1 as LGHDT and CDR2 as YNNKEL (reference sequence). V was cut by 3 bases and J by 4 bases, with 12 bases left in between. Here the CDR3 reads CASSQPGQSTEAFF. In DNA, the CDR3 is TGTGCCAGCAGCCAGCCAGGGCAGAGCACTGAAGCTTTCTTT.

V gene TRBV29-1 combines with J gene TRBJ2-5; maybe TRBD2 (5 bases). V was pared by 5 bases and J by 5 bases, with 12 bases between. CDR1 SQVTM and CDR2 ANQGSEA come from the germline V gene. The CDR3 loop spans 12 amino acids. Here the CDR3 reads CSVSGEQETQYF. The CDR3 nucleotides read TGCAGCGTTTCCGGGGAGCAGGAGACCCAGTACTTC.

This sequence joins TRBV9 and TRBJ1-2, with 7 bases that match TRBD1. This CDR3 contains 12 residues. Unmatched junction bases numbered 3, after V lost 4 bases and J lost 6 bases. Germline-derived CDR1 and CDR2 are SGDLS and YYNGEE. The CDR3 spells CASSSTGDGYTF. The DNA for the CDR3 is TGTGCCAGCAGCTCTACAGGGGATGGCTACACCTTC.

V and J are TRBV6-5 and TRBJ1-6, with 9 bases fitting TRBD1. The V segment lost 8 bases and the J segment 11 bases; nucleotides outside the gene matches: 13. The germline gives CDR1 MNHEY, CDR2 SVGAGI. The CDR3 is made up of 15 amino acids. The CDR3 spells CASRIGTGSFAPLHF. The CDR3 region has the DNA TGTGCCAGCCGGATAGGGACAGGGAGTTTCGCACCCCTCCACTTT.

This rearrangement joins TRBV3-1 (or the pseudogene TRBV3-2) to TRBJ1-2; tentative D call: TRBD1 (5 bases). V gave up 4 bases and J gave up 6 bases, with 15 bases separating them. This CDR3 has 14 residues. Germline V gene sequence: CDR1 LGHDT, CDR2 YNNKEL (reference sequence). The CDR3 DNA reads as TGTGCCAGCAGCCCTCTCGGCAGGGAAGATGGCTACACCTTC. Its protein product is CASSPLGREDGYTF.

V gene TRBV27 combines with J gene TRBJ2-2; TRBD2 matches 12 bases. Germline CDR1 reads MNHEY; CDR2 reads SMNVEV (reference sequence). V trimming: 6 bases; J trimming: 4 bases; junction bases outside the gene matches: 15. This CDR3 contains 19 residues. The CDR3 bases are TGTGCCAGCAGCCTTCACCGGACTAGCGGGGAAGGGGTCACCGGGGAGCTGTTTTTT. Its protein product is CASSLHRTSGEGVTGELFF.

The chain combines TRBV27 with TRBJ1-5, with no clear D. Between the trimmed V and J ends, which lost 7 bases and 5 bases, there was a span of 24 bases. CDR3 length: 17 residues. Germline-derived CDR1 and CDR2 are MNHEY and SMNVEV (reference sequence). The CDR3 DNA reads TGTGCCAGCACTGGGCTACGACGGATGGGGAGAGATCAGCCCCAGCATTTT. Its translation is CASTGLRRMGRDQPQHF.

The gene calls are TRBV7-2 and TRBJ1-1, with no clear D. Trimming took 0 bases from V and 8 from J, leaving 10 bases between them. The length of the CDR3 is 13 residues. Germline V lookup: CDR1 SGHTA, CDR2 FQGNSA. CDR3 region: CASSLARTGEAFF. CDR3 nucleotide sequence: TGTGCCAGCAGCTTAGCACGGACGGGGGAAGCTTTCTTT.

The rearrangement uses TRBV7-2 and TRBJ2-5, with TRBD2 identical over 11 bases. After removal of 1 base from V and 1 base from J, the junction contained 5 bases not matched to a gene. The CDR3 extends over 17 amino acids. Germline V lookup: CDR1 SGHTA, CDR2 FQGNSA. DNA of the CDR3: TGTGCCAGCAGCTTAGGAGGTAGCGGGGGGGTCCAAGAGACCCAGTACTTC. The encoded protein is CASSLGGSGGVQETQYF. Full variable domain (rest looked up from reference TRBV7-2 and TRBJ2-5): GAGVSQSPSNKVTEKGKDVELRCDPISGHTALYWYRQSLGQGLEFLIYFQGNSAPDKSGLPSDRFSAERTGGSVSTLTIQRTQQEDSAVYLCASSLGGSGGVQETQYFGPGTRLLVL.

The chain couples TRBV4-1 to TRBJ2-5; 8 nucleotides line up with TRBD2. Germline V gene data show CDR1 as MGHRA and CDR2 as YSYEKL. V lost 0 bases, J lost 5 bases, and 8 bases stayed unmatched. There are 16 residues in the CDR3. The CDR3 nucleotides are TGCGCCAGCAGCCAAGAGGCTAGCGGGTCCGGGGAGACCCAGTACTTC. Residues: CASSQEASGSGETQYF.

The CDR3 loop reads CASSLFGDTGELFF. For the CDR3, the DNA is TGTGCCAGCAGCTTATTCGGTGATACCGGGGAGCTGTTTTTT. The chain is built from TRBV7-9 and TRBJ2-2, with no clear D. Trimming left V 2 bases short and J 5 bases short, with 9 bases between. The CDR3 sequence is 14 residues long. The germline V gene has CDR1 SEHNR and CDR2 FQNEAQ (reference sequence).

The chain links TRBV19 to TRBJ1-1; D gene uncertain. Germline-derived CDR1 and CDR2 are LNHDA and SQIVND (reference sequence). The CDR3 is made up of 13 amino acids. V gave up 6 bases and J gave up 6 bases, with 14 bases separating them. CDR3 in amino acids: CASRSTNRAEAFF. In DNA form, the CDR3 reads TGTGCCAGTAGATCGACTAACCGGGCTGAAGCTTTCTTT.

The J gene is TRBJ2-3, the V gene TRBV28, with 7 bases matching TRBD2. The germline V gene encodes CDR1 MDHEN and CDR2 SYDVKM. This CDR3 contains 15 residues. V was pared by 4 bases and J by 0 bases, with 4 bases of the junction left unmatched. The CDR3: CASSSPSGSTDTQYF. The CDR3, as DNA: TGTGCCAGCAGTTCCCCTAGCGGAAGCACAGATACGCAGTATTTT.

The chain employs TRBV7-8 and TRBJ1-5, with 9 bases matching TRBD1. This CDR3 contains 13 residues. V dropped 6 bases and J dropped 5; count of bases not matched to a gene: 2. CDR1 and CDR2 (germline): SGHVS, FQNEAQ. CDR3 sequence reads: CASRQGADQPQHF. In DNA form, the CDR3 reads TGTGCCAGCAGACAGGGGGCCGATCAGCCCCAGCATTTT.

This clone was detected once. V usage is TRBV6-5 and J usage is TRBJ1-2, with 9 bases fitting TRBD1. CDR1 and CDR2 (germline): MNHEY, SVGAGI. V lost 5 bases and J lost 4; bases outside the gene matches: 8. The CDR3 covers 15 residues. The DNA of the CDR3 is TGTGCCAGCAGTAATGGACAGGGGAGAGTCTATGGCTACACCTTC. This encodes CASSNGQGRVYGYTF.

This chain joins TRBV7-2 and TRBJ1-3, with D possibly being TRBD1 (5 bases). Germline assignment: CDR1 SGHTA and CDR2 FQGNSA. The CDR3 loop spans 13 amino acids. V was shortened by 1 base and J by 4 bases, with 5 bases between the two germline ends. The CDR3 coding sequence is TGTGCCAGCAGCTTAGACAGGGGAAACACCATATATTTT. Encoded protein: CASSLDRGNTIYF.

The V gene is TRBV7-2, the J gene TRBJ1-1, with TRBD1 as a possible D gene (5 bases). In germline, CDR1 is SGHTA, CDR2 FQGNSA. The V gene lost 0 bases and the J gene lost 8 bases, with 16 bases spanning the gap. The CDR3 is 15 amino acids. The CDR3 loop is CASSLASGGAREAFF. CDR3 coding DNA: TGTGCCAGCAGCTTAGCGTCAGGCGGGGCAAGAGAAGCTTTCTTT.

The V gene is TRBV11-3, the J gene TRBJ2-1; D possibly corresponds to TRBD1 (5 bases). Germline values: CDR1 SGHNT, CDR2 YENEEA. V lost 5 bases to trimming and J lost 9 bases, with 11 bases between them. This CDR3 is 12 amino acids long. CDR3 bases: TGTGCCAGCAGCCTGGGGCTGGGTGAGCAGTTCTTC. It codes for CASSLGLGEQFF. The full variable domain, its missing parts supplied by reference TRBV11-3 and TRBJ2-1, is EAGVVQSPRYKIIEKKQPVAFWCNPISGHNTLYWYLQNLGQGPELLIRYENEEAVDDSQLPKDRFSAERLKGVDSTLKIQPAELGDSAVYLCASSLGLGEQFFGPGTRLTVL.

The J gene is TRBJ1-1, the V gene TRBV12-3 or TRBV12-4; D gene uncertain. V was cut by 3 bases and J by 1 base, with 6 bases left in between. This CDR3 is built from 13 residues. The CDR3 loop is CASSFPGNTEAFF. As DNA, the CDR3 is TGTGCCAGCAGTTTCCCCGGGAACACTGAAGCTTTCTTT.

This clone has a handful of counts. V and J are TRBV15 and TRBJ1-2; 10 nucleotides match TRBD1. Germline lookup yields CDR1 LNHNV and CDR2 YYDKDF (reference sequence). With 3 bases clipped from V and 7 bases from J, the junction kept 11 bases outside the gene matches. This CDR3 comprises 16 residues. The CDR3 reads CATSSGTGVSVGGYTF. CDR3 sequence (DNA): TGTGCCACCAGCAGCGGGACAGGGGTGTCAGTGGGTGGCTACACCTTC.